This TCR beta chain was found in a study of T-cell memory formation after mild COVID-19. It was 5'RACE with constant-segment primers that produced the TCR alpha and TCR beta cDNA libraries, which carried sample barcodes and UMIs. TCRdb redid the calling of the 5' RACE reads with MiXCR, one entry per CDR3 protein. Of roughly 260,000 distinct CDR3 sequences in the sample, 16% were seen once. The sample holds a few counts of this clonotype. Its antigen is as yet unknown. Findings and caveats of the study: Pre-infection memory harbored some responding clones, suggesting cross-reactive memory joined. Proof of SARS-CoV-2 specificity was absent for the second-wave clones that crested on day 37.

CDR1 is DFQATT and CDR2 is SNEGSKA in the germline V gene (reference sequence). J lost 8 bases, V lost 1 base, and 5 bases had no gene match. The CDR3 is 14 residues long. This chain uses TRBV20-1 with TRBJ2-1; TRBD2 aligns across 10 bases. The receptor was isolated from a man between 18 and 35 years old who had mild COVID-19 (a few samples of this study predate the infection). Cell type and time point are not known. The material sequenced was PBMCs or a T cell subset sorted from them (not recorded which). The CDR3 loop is CSARVASGGDEQFF. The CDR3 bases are TGCAGTGCTAGAGTGGCTAGCGGGGGCGATGAGCAGTTCTTC.